The clone carrying this T cell receptor beta chain showed up just once. What it binds is unknown. Assay: immunoSEQ multiplex PCR; the TCRdb copy retains only in-frame clones and omits some. This table holds about 400,000 clones, roughly 89% found once. Germline V CDR1 and CDR2: LNHNV, YYDKDF (reference sequence). V lost 3 bases and J lost 2; bases outside the gene matches: 13. The CDR3 covers 18 residues. The data stem from a study of cytomegalovirus exposure and HLA in healthy donors. On the study more broadly: In a later analysis, the 90 to 150 validation repertoires were reported to have used the same platform as the roughly 610 first-cohort repertoires. Study-wide findings and caveats: Most TCRs appeared rarely, but some public TCRs recurred in many donors.

The chain links TRBV15 to TRBJ2-5, with 9 bases identical to TRBD1. The sequencing sample was made of PBMCs. The sequence was obtained from a woman aged 18-29 years in good health and CMV-seronegative. CDR3 DNA: TGTGCCACCAGCAGGGCCGGGACAGGGAAGGGTAAACAAGAGACCCAGTACTTC. Translating it yields CATSRAGTGKGKQETQYF.